What follows is one TCR beta chain and its context. Its antigen remains unknown. Only in-frame clones appear in the TCRdb table, and some are missing; sequencing was by immunoSEQ multiplex PCR. The sample gives around 120,000 clones, around 84% of which show up once; roughly 15% is in the top ten. This record belongs to a study of T cell responses to AZD1222 COVID-19 vaccine. The study, taken as a whole, reports: Baseline testing showed seropositivity in only five to seven AZD1222 recipients.

The J segment lost 5 bases and the V segment lost 0 bases, leaving 2 bases of the junction unmatched. Germline V gene sequence: CDR1 SGHRS, CDR2 YFSETQ. This CDR3 has 16 amino acids. The material was peripheral blood, obtained 28 days after the second AZD1222 dose. This chain links TRBV5-1 with TRBJ2-1; 13 bases are a match to TRBD2. The sequence was obtained from an adult who received the AZD1222 COVID-19 vaccine. CDR3 protein: CASSLGGTSGNNEQFF. In nucleotides, the CDR3 is TGCGCCAGCAGCTTGGGGGGGACTAGCGGGAACAATGAGCAGTTCTTC. Filled out from reference TRBV5-1 and TRBJ2-1, the complete variable domain reads KAGVTQTPRYLIKTRGQQVTLSCSPISGHRSVSWYQQTPGQGLQFLFEYFSETQRNKGNFPGRFSGRQFSNSRSEMNVSTLELGDSALYLCASSLGGTSGNNEQFFGPGTRLTVL.